The source of this T cell receptor beta chain is a study of cytotoxic CD8 clonotypes in ibrutinib-treated CLL. Study at large: Partial responses numbered roughly 25 and complete responses 2; after a median around 72 months, roughly 15 stayed remitted and 12 progressed.

From germline, CDR1 is SNHLY and CDR2 FYNNEI. V was shortened by 5 bases and J by 3 bases, with 11 bases between the two germline ends. The CDR3 is 14 amino acids. This clone has a handful of counts. Using immunoSEQ multiplex PCR, the repertoire was profiled, and TCRdb retains in-frame clones only, with some absent. The table records more than 150,000 clones, roughly 72% of them present only once. PBMCs that had been cryopreserved were the source of about 2 micrograms of genomic DNA for TCR beta libraries. The chain joins TRBV2 to TRBJ2-1; D remains ambiguous. The source is a human donor with chronic lymphocytic leukemia. Sequenced material: PBMCs, taken after 24 months of ibrutinib treatment. CDR3 nucleotides: TGTGCCAGCAGTCCAGACTGGAACTACAATGAGCAGTTCTTC. This encodes CASSPDWNYNEQFF.